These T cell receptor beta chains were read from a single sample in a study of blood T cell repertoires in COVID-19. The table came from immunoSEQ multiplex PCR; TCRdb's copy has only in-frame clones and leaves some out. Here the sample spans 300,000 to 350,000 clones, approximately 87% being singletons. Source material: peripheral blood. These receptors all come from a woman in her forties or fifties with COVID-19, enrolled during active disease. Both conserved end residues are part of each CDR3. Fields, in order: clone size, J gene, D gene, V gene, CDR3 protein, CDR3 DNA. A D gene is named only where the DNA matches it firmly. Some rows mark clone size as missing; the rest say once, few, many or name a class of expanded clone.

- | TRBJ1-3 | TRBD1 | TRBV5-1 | CASSPRDRSSPSGNTIYF | TGCGCCAGCAGCCCCCGGGACAGAAGCTCTCCCTCTGGAAACACCATATATTTT
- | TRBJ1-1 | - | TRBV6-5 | CASSSRDKGSTEAFF | TGTGCCAGCAGTTCCCGGGACAAAGGATCCACTGAAGCTTTCTTT
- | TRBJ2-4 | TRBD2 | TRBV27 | CASSLREAGGNIQYF | TGTGCCAGCAGTTTACGGGAGGCCGGGGGAAACATTCAGTACTTC
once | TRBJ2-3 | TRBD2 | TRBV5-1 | CASSLAGTSGRITDTQYF | TGCGCCAGCAGCTTGGCCGGGACTAGCGGGAGGATTACAGATACGCAGTATTTT
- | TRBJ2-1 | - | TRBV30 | CAWSGEYNEQFF | TGTGCCTGGAGCGGAGAGTACAATGAGCAGTTCTTC
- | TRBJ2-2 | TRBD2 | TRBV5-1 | CASTATSGRWTGELFF | TGCGCCAGCACCGCGACTAGCGGGAGATGGACCGGGGAGCTGTTTTTT
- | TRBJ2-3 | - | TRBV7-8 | CASSFSPAGGTDTQYF | TGTGCCAGCAGCTTCAGCCCAGCCGGGGGCACAGATACGCAGTATTTT
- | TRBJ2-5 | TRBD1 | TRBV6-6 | CASSNRGNQETQYF | TGTGCCAGCAGTAACAGGGGCAACCAAGAGACCCAGTACTTC
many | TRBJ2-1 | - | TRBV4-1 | CASSLARLVTYDEQFF | TGCGCCAGCAGCCTCGCTCGACTAGTCACGTACGATGAGCAGTTCTTC
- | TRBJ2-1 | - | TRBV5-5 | CASSYGGADYNEQFF | TGTGCCAGCAGCTACGGAGGAGCCGACTACAATGAGCAGTTCTTC
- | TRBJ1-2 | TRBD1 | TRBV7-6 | CASSPGTGTNYGYTF | TGTGCCAGCAGCCCCGGGACAGGGACAAACTATGGCTACACCTTC
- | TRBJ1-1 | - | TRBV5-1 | CASSVTVNTEAFF | TGCGCCAGCAGCGTGACAGTTAACACTGAAGCTTTCTTT
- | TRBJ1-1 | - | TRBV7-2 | CASSLRSQGLEAFF | TGTGCCAGCAGCCTAAGGTCCCAGGGGCTTGAAGCTTTCTTT
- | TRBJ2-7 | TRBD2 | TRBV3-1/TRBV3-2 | CASSQLPRETSGRSDEQYF | TGTGCCAGCAGCCAACTACCACGGGAGACTAGCGGGAGATCGGACGAGCAGTACTTC
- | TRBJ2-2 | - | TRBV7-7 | CASSPATVNTGELFF | TGTGCTAGCAGCCCAGCGACAGTTAACACCGGGGAGCTGTTTTTT
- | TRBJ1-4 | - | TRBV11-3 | CASSPGGHEKLFF | TGTGCCAGCAGCCCCGGGGGGCATGAAAAACTGTTTTTT
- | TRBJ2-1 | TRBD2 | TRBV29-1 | CSVGLAGGAGEQFF | TGCAGCGTTGGGCTAGCGGGAGGGGCGGGTGAGCAGTTCTTC
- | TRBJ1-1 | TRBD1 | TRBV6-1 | CASSEYRGNTEAFF | TGTGCCAGCAGTGAATACAGGGGGAACACTGAAGCTTTCTTT
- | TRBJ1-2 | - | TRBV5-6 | CASSLRSNYGYTF | TGTGCCAGCAGCTTACGGAGTAACTATGGCTACACCTTC
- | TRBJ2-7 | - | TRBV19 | CASSFDTGTYEQYF | TGTGCCAGTAGTTTCGATACCGGGACCTACGAGCAGTACTTC
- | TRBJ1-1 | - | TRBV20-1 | CSVDMNTEAFF | TGCAGTGTCGACATGAACACTGAAGCTTTCTTT
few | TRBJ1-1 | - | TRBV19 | CASTPGSVNTEAFF | TGTGCCAGTACTCCGGGGTCGGTGAACACTGAAGCTTTCTTT
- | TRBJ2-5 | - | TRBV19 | CASNGGLQETQYF | TGTGCCAGTAACGGGGGTCTCCAAGAGACCCAGTACTTC
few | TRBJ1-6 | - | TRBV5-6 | CASSLDEGNSPLHF | TGTGCCAGCAGCTTGGATGAGGGCAATTCACCCCTCCACTTT